This entry is about one T cell receptor (beta chain). Its antigen is not identified. This sample is part of a study of T-cell memory formation after mild COVID-19. At the level of the study: The two donors had largely donor-specific TCR clusters. Study findings and constraints: Pre-infection memory carried some responding clones, suggesting that cross-reactive memory joined. Clones that contracted from day 15 to 85 were balanced CD4/CD8, while later expanders leaned CD4+.

Germline V CDR1 and CDR2: SGHRS, YFSETQ. The V end was cut by 1 base, the J end by 2 bases, with 11 bases between. The CDR3 consists of 15 residues. TCRdb re-derived calls from the 5' RACE reads in MiXCR, one entry per CDR3 protein. The sample lists 200,000 to 250,000 distinct CDR3 sequences, 16% occurring once. The chain combines TRBV5-1 with TRBJ2-3; perhaps TRBD1 as D (5 bases). The specimen sequenced was PBMCs or a T cell subset sorted from them (not recorded which). The clonotype originates from a man aged 18 to 35 who had mild COVID-19 (a few samples of this study predate the infection). Cell type and time point are not known. CDR3 protein: CASSLSRQHTDTQYF. The CDR3 region has the DNA TGCGCCAGCAGCTTGTCGCGACAGCACACAGATACGCAGTATTTT. The full variable domain, completed using reference TRBV5-1 and TRBJ2-3, is KAGVTQTPRYLIKTRGQQVTLSCSPISGHRSVSWYQQTPGQGLQFLFEYFSETQRNKGNFPGRFSGRQFSNSRSEMNVSTLELGDSALYLCASSLSRQHTDTQYFGPGTRLTVL.